These T cell receptor beta chains were read from a single sample in a study of blood T cells in healthy people across ages. TCRdb reprocessed the 5' RACE reads via MiXCR and lists one record per CDR3 protein. This table has hundreds of thousands of distinct CDR3 sequences, about 50% appearing once. The sequenced sample was blood. All receptors come from a woman of 80 years or more in good health. Both conserved end residues are part of each CDR3. The order of the fields is J gene, clone size, D gene, V gene, CDR3 protein, CDR3 DNA. The D gene is left open where the match is weak. The size entry is marked missing in some rows and otherwise reads once, few, many or a size class.

TRBJ2-1 . TRBD2 TRBV7-9 CASSLARASGLRNEQFF TGTGCCAGCAGCTTAGCGCGGGCTAGCGGGTTGAGGAATGAGCAGTTCTTC
TRBJ2-7 many . TRBV12-3/TRBV12-4 CASSLGSGPYEQYF TGTGCCAGCAGCCTGGGGAGCGGGCCCTACGAGCAGTACTTC
TRBJ1-2 . . TRBV28 CASSLGRFYGYTF TGTGCCAGCAGCCTGGGACGATTCTATGGCTACACCTTC
TRBJ2-3 . TRBD2 TRBV27 CASSFTSGGSDTQYF TGTGCCAGCAGTTTTACTAGCGGGGGATCAGATACGCAGTATTTT
TRBJ1-1 . TRBD1 TRBV29-1 CGVRRQGAIMNTEAFF TGCGGCGTTCGCCGTCAGGGGGCCATCATGAACACTGAAGCTTTCTTT
TRBJ2-7 . TRBD1 TRBV24-1 CATSDPGTGSYEQYF TGTGCCACCAGTGACCCCGGGACAGGCTCCTACGAGCAGTACTTC
TRBJ2-3 many . TRBV7-8 CATNLGGDTQYF TGTGCCACCAACCTTGGTGGGGATACGCAGTATTTT
TRBJ1-2 many . TRBV30 CAWSSDPAEGYTF TGTGCCTGGAGTAGCGACCCAGCTGAGGGCTACACCTTC
TRBJ1-1 few TRBD1 TRBV12-3/TRBV12-4 CASKRTGGNTEAFF TGTGCCAGCAAGAGGACAGGGGGGAACACTGAAGCTTTCTTT
TRBJ1-5 . . TRBV12-3/TRBV12-4 CADSSGGNQPQHF TGTGCCGACAGTTCCGGGGGCAATCAGCCCCAGCATTTT
TRBJ2-1 . . TRBV15 CATSRDRGPDNEQFF TGTGCCACCAGCAGAGACAGGGGCCCCGACAATGAGCAGTTCTTC
TRBJ2-1 many . TRBV9 CASSARPSAGNEQFF TGTGCCAGCAGCGCCCGCCCTAGCGCCGGGAATGAGCAGTTCTTC
TRBJ2-1 . TRBD1 TRBV7-9 CASSPWTGPSYNEQFF TGTGCCAGCAGCCCATGGACAGGGCCTTCCTACAATGAGCAGTTCTTC
TRBJ2-5 . TRBD1 TRBV29-1 CSAGQGAGETQYF TGCAGCGCGGGACAGGGGGCCGGAGAGACCCAGTACTTC
TRBJ2-7 once . TRBV12-3/TRBV12-4 CASSKQETYEQYF TGTGCCAGCAGCAAACAGGAGACCTACGAGCAGTACTTC
TRBJ2-2 . TRBD2 TRBV5-1 CASREAGVPTGELFF TGCGCCAGCAGGGAAGCGGGAGTGCCCACCGGGGAGCTGTTTTTT
TRBJ1-4 . TRBD1 TRBV7-2 CASSRDSFNEKLFF TGTGCCAGCAGCAGGGACAGTTTTAATGAAAAACTGTTTTTT
TRBJ2-1 many . TRBV20-1 CSARDPRASARRGNEQFF TGCAGTGCTAGAGACCCCCGAGCCAGCGCGCGTCGCGGCAATGAGCAGTTCTTC
TRBJ2-7 few . TRBV25-1 CASSELVGLPPPEQYF TGTGCCAGCAGTGAATTGGTGGGTTTACCGCCTCCCGAGCAGTACTTC
TRBJ2-2 few . TRBV12-3/TRBV12-4 CASSSRGAPTGELFF TGTGCCAGCAGTTCACGGGGGGCGCCCACCGGGGAGCTGTTTTTT
TRBJ2-3 many . TRBV11-1 CASSLDLTDTQYF TGTGCCAGCAGTCTTGACCTCACAGATACGCAGTATTTT
TRBJ1-5 few . TRBV27 CASSFSGANQPQHF TGTGCCAGCAGTTTCAGTGGGGCGAATCAGCCCCAGCATTTT
TRBJ2-7 . . TRBV7-3 CASSLGPLSLYEQYF TGTGCCAGCAGCCTTGGGCCGCTTTCTCTCTACGAGCAGTACTTC
TRBJ2-1 . TRBD2 TRBV2 CASIPGAGGGNEQFF TGTGCCAGCATCCCAGGGGCGGGGGGGGGCAATGAGCAGTTCTTC
TRBJ2-3 many . TRBV5-1 CASSFDGIRTDTQYF TGCGCCAGCAGCTTTGACGGGATCCGCACAGATACGCAGTATTTT
TRBJ2-7 many TRBD2 TRBV25-1 CASSDGGTRSYEQYF TGTGCCAGCAGCGACGGGGGGACCAGAAGCTACGAGCAGTACTTC
TRBJ1-4 . . TRBV7-9 CASSRVKEKLFF TGTGCCAGCAGCCGTGTGAAGGAAAAACTGTTTTTT
TRBJ2-7 . . TRBV2 CASSGNSYYEQYF TGTGCCAGCAGTGGGAACAGCTACTACGAGCAGTACTTC
TRBJ2-1 many . TRBV7-8 CASSYPGYLEQFF TGTGCCAGCAGCTATCCGGGCTACCTTGAGCAGTTCTTC
TRBJ2-5 . TRBD1 TRBV20-1 CSARARDRGYNEQYF TGCAGTGCTAGAGCCCGGGACAGGGGGTACAATGAGCAGTACTTC
TRBJ2-1 . . TRBV6-5 CASSDSPTGSEQFF TGTGCCAGCAGTGACTCGCCGACCGGGAGTGAGCAGTTCTTC
TRBJ1-5 . . TRBV24-1 CATSEVGVDQPQHF TGTGCCACCAGTGAGGTGGGTGTTGATCAGCCCCAGCATTTT
TRBJ2-7 . TRBD2 TRBV10-2 CATQGGGVTYEQYF TGCGCCACCCAAGGCGGGGGAGTTACCTACGAGCAGTACTTC
TRBJ2-3 . . TRBV4-3 CASSHDRKDTQYF TGCGCCAGCAGCCACGATCGTAAGGATACGCAGTATTTT
TRBJ2-3 . . TRBV3-1 CASSQDLRGSDTQYF TGTGCCAGCAGCCAAGATCTCAGGGGCTCAGATACGCAGTATTTT
TRBJ2-3 few . TRBV3-1 CASSLGTVTDTQYF TGTGCCAGCAGCCTCGGGACTGTCACAGATACGCAGTATTTT
TRBJ1-4 . TRBD1 TRBV4-3 CASSQDRGQGAIVEKLFF TGCGCCAGCAGCCAAGATCGGGGACAGGGGGCGATAGTTGAAAAACTGTTTTTT
TRBJ2-2 few . TRBV20-1 CSAPNPWPNTGELFF TGCAGTGCTCCCAACCCGTGGCCAAACACCGGGGAGCTGTTTTTT
TRBJ1-2 . . TRBV7-9 CASTPEFGPYGYTF TGTGCCAGCACTCCGGAGTTCGGGCCCTATGGCTACACCTTC
TRBJ1-1 many . TRBV7-2 CASSLEGVTEAFF TGTGCCAGCAGCTTGGAAGGGGTCACTGAAGCTTTCTTT
TRBJ2-3 . . TRBV2 CASRSPRDTQYF TGTGCCAGCAGATCACCACGAGATACGCAGTATTTT
TRBJ1-2 . . TRBV6-5 CASSGAGDYGYTF TGTGCCAGCAGTGGGGCAGGGGACTATGGCTACACCTTC
TRBJ2-2 . . TRBV20-1 CSARQGGLNTGELFF TGCAGTGCTAGGCAAGGGGGACTAAACACCGGGGAGCTGTTTTTT
TRBJ2-2 . TRBD1 TRBV7-2 CASSRSGTGFGTGELFF TGTGCCAGCAGCCGAAGCGGGACAGGGTTTGGCACCGGGGAGCTGTTTTTT
TRBJ1-5 few . TRBV5-1 CASSFGTWGQPQHF TGCGCCAGCAGCTTTGGGACCTGGGGGCAGCCCCAGCATTTT
TRBJ1-4 few . TRBV28 CASSLAAEGLFF TGTGCCAGCAGTTTAGCGGCGGAGGGACTGTTTTTT
TRBJ2-7 . . TRBV20-1 CSARGGRISYEQYF TGCAGTGCCAGAGGCGGCAGAATCTCCTACGAGCAGTACTTC
TRBJ2-3 . TRBD2 TRBV7-2 CASSLFGRAGGTQYF TGTGCCAGCAGCTTATTCGGGAGGGCCGGTGGGACGCAGTATTTT
TRBJ1-5 . . TRBV27 CASGGSLGSNQPQHF TGTGCCAGCGGGGGGAGTCTAGGGAGCAATCAGCCCCAGCATTTT
TRBJ1-1 . . TRBV4-3 CASSQSPGILNTEAFF TGCGCCAGCAGCCAAAGTCCCGGGATTTTGAACACCGAAGCTTTCTTT
TRBJ2-2 many . TRBV6-5 CASRLRNTGELFF TGTGCCAGCAGACTCCGGAACACCGGGGAGCTGTTTTTT
TRBJ2-5 many TRBD1 TRBV10-3 CAISESKGQAYYRTQYF TGTGCCATCAGTGAGTCAAAAGGACAGGCCTACTACCGGACCCAGTACTTC